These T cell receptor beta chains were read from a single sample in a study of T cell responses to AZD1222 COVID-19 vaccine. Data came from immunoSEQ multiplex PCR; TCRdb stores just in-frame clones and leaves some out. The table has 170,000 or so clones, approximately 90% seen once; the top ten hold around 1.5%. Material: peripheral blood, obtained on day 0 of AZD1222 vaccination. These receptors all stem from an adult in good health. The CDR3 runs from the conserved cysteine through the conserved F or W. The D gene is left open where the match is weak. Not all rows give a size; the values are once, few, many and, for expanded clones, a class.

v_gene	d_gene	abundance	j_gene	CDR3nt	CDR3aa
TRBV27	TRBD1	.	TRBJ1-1	TGTGCCAGCAGTTTCTACGGACAGGGCTCCACTGAAGCTTTCTTT	CASSFYGQGSTEAFF
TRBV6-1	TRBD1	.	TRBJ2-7	TGTGCCAGCAGTGAAATTTCAGGGGGCAACTACGAGCAGTACTTC	CASSEISGGNYEQYF
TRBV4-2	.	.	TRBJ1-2	TGTGCCAGCAGCCAAGTGGATTTTCCAGCTAACTATGGCTACACCTTC	CASSQVDFPANYGYTF
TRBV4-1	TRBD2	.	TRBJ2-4	TGCGCCAGCAGCCAGGGACTATCTGTCGTCAAAAACATTCAGTACTTC	CASSQGLSVVKNIQYF
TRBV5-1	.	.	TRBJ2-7	TGCGCCAGCAGGGAAGGGGACGAATACGAGCAGTACTTC	CASREGDEYEQYF
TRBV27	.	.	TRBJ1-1	TGTGCCAGCAGCCGCGGAGGGGGGAACACTGAAGCTTTCTTT	CASSRGGGNTEAFF
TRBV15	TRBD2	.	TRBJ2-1	TGTGCCACCAGCAGAGATTTACTAGCGGGGCCGTCCAATGAGCAGTTCTTC	CATSRDLLAGPSNEQFF
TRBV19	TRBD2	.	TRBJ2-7	TGTGCCAGTAGTTTGCGGGGGGCATACGAGCAGTACTTC	CASSLRGAYEQYF
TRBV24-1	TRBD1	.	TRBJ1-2	TGTGCCACCAGTGTGGGACAGAACTATGGCTACACCTTC	CATSVGQNYGYTF
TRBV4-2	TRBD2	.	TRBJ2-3	TGTGCCAGCAGCCCTGGGACTAGCGGGGCGTATACGCAGTATTTT	CASSPGTSGAYTQYF
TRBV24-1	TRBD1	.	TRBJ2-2	TGTGCCACCAGTGATCCCGGGACAGGGGCGAACACCGGGGAGCTGTTTTTT	CATSDPGTGANTGELFF
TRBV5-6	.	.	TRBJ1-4	TGTGCCAGCTCCGGGGGCTTGGCTAATGAAAAACTGTTTTTT	CASSGGLANEKLFF
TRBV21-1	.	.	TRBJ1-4	TGTGCCAGCAGCAGACAGGGTGGGAGTGAAAAACTGTTTTTT	CASSRQGGSEKLFF
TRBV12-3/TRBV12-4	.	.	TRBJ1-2	TGTGCCAGTTCTCTATGGGACTATGGCTACACCTTC	CASSLWDYGYTF
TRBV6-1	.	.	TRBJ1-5	TGTGCCAGCAGTGAATATATAAGGGGTAGCAATCAGCCCCAGCATTTT	CASSEYIRGSNQPQHF
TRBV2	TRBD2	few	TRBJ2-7	TGTGCCAGCAGTCTGGAACTAGCGAGCGGCGAGCAGTACTTC	CASSLELASGEQYF
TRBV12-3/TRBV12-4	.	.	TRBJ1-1	TGTGCCAGCAGTTTGACAGGGAACACTGAAGCTTTCTTT	CASSLTGNTEAFF
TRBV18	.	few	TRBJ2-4	TGTGCCAGCTCACCCGCGGGACAGTCGAGACTAGCCAAAAACATTCAGTACTTC	CASSPAGQSRLAKNIQYF
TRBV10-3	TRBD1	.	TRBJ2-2	TGTGCCATCAGTGATGACCCAGGGGGACAGGGGAACTCCGGGGAGCTGTTTTTT	CAISDDPGGQGNSGELFF
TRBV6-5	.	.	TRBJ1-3	TGTGCCAGCAGTTACTCAGGGACCTTCTCTGGAAACACCATATATTTT	CASSYSGTFSGNTIYF
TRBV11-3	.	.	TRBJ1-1	TGTGCCAGCAGCTTAGTAGGTTCCGGGTACACTGAAGCTTTCTTT	CASSLVGSGYTEAFF
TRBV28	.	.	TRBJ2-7	TGTGCCAGCAAAATCGACAGCGGATACGAGCAGTACTTC	CASKIDSGYEQYF
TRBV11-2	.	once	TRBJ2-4	TGTGCCACCTTGACAGAGGGAGCCAAAAACATTCAGTACTTC	CATLTEGAKNIQYF
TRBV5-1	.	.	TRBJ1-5	TGCGCCAGCAGCTTGGGCGTCAATCAGCCCCAGCATTTT	CASSLGVNQPQHF
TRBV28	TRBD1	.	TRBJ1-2	TGTGCCGTATGGCCGGGGACAGGGGCTAACTATGGCTACACCTTC	CAVWPGTGANYGYTF